This passage covers 16 T cell receptor beta chains from one sample sequenced in a study of human T cells and chemical hapten exposure. MiXCR, run by TCRdb on the RACE reads, gives a single entry per CDR3 protein. The sample has roughly 140,000 distinct CDR3 sequences, approximately 12% seen once. Described time point: patch test 2, 6 weeks after DPC sensitization. Treatment meaning: therapeutic diphenylcyclopropenone sensitization with weekly scalp DPC. The sample in question was whole blood, obtained in connection with sensitization to the hapten diphenylcyclopropenone (DPC). The receptors come from a woman aged 45-59 years with alopecia areata. Some clones in this sample may be carry-over from other donors' samples.

This clonotype was seen a few times. This sequence joins TRBV12-5 and TRBJ2-5, with D possibly matching TRBD1 (5 bases). The V end lost 6 bases, the J end lost 1 base, and 15 bases lay between the germline ends. Germline-derived CDR1 and CDR2 are LGHNT and FRNRAP. This CDR3 contains 15 residues. CDR3 sequence (DNA): TGTGCTAGTGGCAAACAGGTCCTCTTCCAAGAGACCCAGTACTTC. Protein product: CASGKQVLFQETQYF.

This clonotype was counted once. This chain connects TRBV11-2 to TRBJ2-1, with D unresolved. The V gene's germline CDR1 is SGHAT and CDR2 FQNNGV. The CDR3 has 15 residues. V lost 7 bases and J lost 6, with 19 bases in between. The CDR3 protein is CASTKLAHNSNEQFF. CDR3 DNA sequence: TGTGCCAGCACCAAACTCGCTCATAACTCCAATGAGCAGTTCTTC.

The CDR3 sequence: CASSPKTGPYYEQYF. CDR3 in DNA: TGTGCCAGCAGCCCCAAAACCGGGCCCTACTACGAGCAGTACTTC. The chain links TRBV7-9 to TRBJ2-7, with unresolved D. Trimming removed 5 bases at V and 3 bases at J, with 17 bases between. Germline loops: CDR1 SEHNR, CDR2 FQNEAQ (reference sequence). This CDR3 comprises 15 residues.

This clonotype was detected ten times or more. The chain joins TRBV7-6 to TRBJ1-1; no firm D call. This CDR3 has 15 amino acids. Trimming removed 4 bases at V and 5 bases at J, with 17 bases between. Looked up from germline, CDR1 is SGHVS and CDR2 is FNYEAQ. The CDR3 sequence is CASSSERARNTEAFF. CDR3 coding DNA: TGTGCCAGCAGCTCCGAAAGGGCCAGAAATACTGAAGCTTTCTTT.

The chain joins TRBV7-3 to TRBJ2-3; D perhaps matches TRBD1 (8 bases). Germline lookup yields CDR1 SGHTA and CDR2 FQGTGA. This CDR3 has 12 amino acids. The germline V and J ends were trimmed by 5 bases and 11 bases, with 14 bases remaining between them. The CDR3 region is CASSRTGGVQYF. The CDR3 coding sequence is TGTGCCAGCAGCCGAACAGGGGGGGTGCAGTATTTT.

The chain couples TRBV12-3 or TRBV12-4 to TRBJ2-5; D possibly corresponds to TRBD1 (5 bases). CDR3 length: 14 residues. The V gene lost 3 bases and the J gene lost 2 bases, with 10 bases spanning the gap. CDR3 residues: CASSFSAGQETQYF. The CDR3 DNA is TGTGCCAGCAGTTTTTCGGCAGGGCAAGAGACCCAGTACTTC.

The chain recombines TRBV5-1 with TRBJ2-7; D possibly corresponds to TRBD2 (6 bases). The CDR3 runs 16 residues. Deletions cut 4 bases from V and 4 bases from J, with 21 bases between. The germline gives CDR1 SGHRS, CDR2 YFSETQ. CDR3 sequence (DNA): TGCGCCAGCAGCCCCATTGGGGGAGGATCCCCTTACGAGCAGTACTTC. Its translation: CASSPIGGGSPYEQYF.

This chain links TRBV14 with TRBJ2-1, with no clear D. Germline loops: CDR1 SGHDN, CDR2 FVKESK. V was cut by 4 bases and J by 9 bases, with 16 bases left in between. This CDR3 region has 14 residues. For the CDR3, the DNA is TGTGCCAGCAGCCCCCTACCGGACGTAAGTGAGCAGTTCTTC. Translating it yields CASSPLPDVSEQFF.

This clonotype was counted at least ten times. The CDR3 region is CSASARDRGTIEQYF. The CDR3, as DNA: TGCAGTGCTAGTGCTCGGGACAGGGGAACGATCGAGCAGTACTTC. This chain links TRBV20-1 with TRBJ2-7; 10 positions match TRBD1. With 3 bases clipped from V and 6 bases from J, the junction kept 11 bases outside the gene matches. Germline V gives CDR1 DFQATT, CDR2 SNEGSKA (reference sequence). This CDR3 region has 15 residues.

This clonotype has just a few counts. The genes are TRBV28 and TRBJ2-2; perhaps TRBD2 as D (6 bases). Trimming pared 4 bases from V and 0 bases from J, leaving 6 bases between. This CDR3 is built from 14 residues. From germline, CDR1 is MDHEN and CDR2 SYDVKM. CDR3 residues: CASSWGANTGELFF. CDR3 nucleotide sequence: TGTGCCAGCAGTTGGGGGGCGAACACCGGGGAGCTGTTTTTT.

The CDR3 DNA is TGTGCCAGCAGTTACTCTTCCGCCAAGCCCCAGCATTTT. This codes for CASSYSSAKPQHF. This chain connects TRBV6-5 to TRBJ1-5; D unresolved. The CDR3 totals 13 residues. CDR1 MNHEY and CDR2 SVGAGI come from the germline V gene. V gave up 0 bases and J gave up 8 bases, with 8 bases separating them.

This clonotype was seen only a few times. The chain combines TRBV30 with TRBJ1-1; 7 bases line up with TRBD1. J gave up 2 bases and V 4 bases, and 7 bases lay outside the gene matches. Germline CDR1 GTSNPN, CDR2 SVGIG (reference sequence). The CDR3 contains 14 residues. CDR3 DNA: TGTGCCTGGAAGCAACAGGGGTCAAACACTGAAGCTTTCTTT. Its translation is CAWKQQGSNTEAFF. Full variable domain (rest looked up from reference TRBV30 and TRBJ1-1): SQTIHQWPATLVQPVGSPLSLECTVEGTSNPNLYWYRQAAGRGLQLLFYSVGIGQISSEVPQNLSASRPQDRQFILSSKKLLLSDSGFYLCAWKQQGSNTEAFFGQGTRLTVV.

The chain recombines TRBV12-3 or TRBV12-4 with TRBJ1-3; perhaps TRBD1 as D (6 bases). This CDR3 has 16 residues. V was clipped by 6 bases and J by 1 base, with 16 bases between them. The CDR3 loop reads CASSENRVVSGNTIYF. CDR3 in DNA: TGTGCCAGCAGCGAGAACAGGGTCGTTTCTGGAAACACCATATATTTT.

This clonotype was seen repeatedly, ten times or more. The V call is TRBV6-1, the J call TRBJ1-2; TRBD1 might be the D (5 bases). The V gene's germline CDR1 is MNHNS and CDR2 SASEGT. The CDR3 is made up of 14 amino acids. Trimming left V 3 bases short and J 1 base short, with 9 bases between. CDR3: CASSDPRDNYGYTF. As DNA, the CDR3 is TGTGCCAGCAGTGATCCCAGGGATAACTATGGCTACACCTTC.

This clonotype has only a few counts. The genes are TRBV7-9 and TRBJ2-7; D unresolved. CDR1 is SEHNR, CDR2 FQNEAQ, per germline (reference sequence). The CDR3 is made up of 14 amino acids. Trimming stripped 5 bases from V and 1 base from J, with 12 bases between. As DNA, the CDR3 is TGTGCCAGCAGCAGTGAAGGCGGTTCCTACGAGCAGTACTTC. Translating it yields CASSSEGGSYEQYF.

This clonotype was recorded many times. The rearrangement links TRBV7-9 to TRBJ2-7; 9 bases are shared with TRBD2. Germline lookup yields CDR1 SEHNR and CDR2 FQNEAQ (reference sequence). The CDR3 spans 13 residues. V lost 6 bases to trimming and J lost 2 bases; unmatched junction nucleotides: 2. CDR3 sequence reads: CASSGGRAYEQYF. In DNA form, the CDR3 reads TGTGCCAGCAGTGGCGGGAGGGCCTACGAGCAGTACTTC.